Listed here are 9 T cell receptor beta chains from one sample, sequenced in a study of blood T cell repertoires in COVID-19. Assay: immunoSEQ multiplex PCR; the TCRdb copy retains only in-frame clones and omits some. The table lists 15,000 to 20,000 clones, 75% to 90% of them singletons, with 16% in the top ten. The sequenced sample consisted of peripheral blood. Every receptor here comes from a human donor in a cohort sampled during active COVID-19.

The chain is built from TRBV10-2 and TRBJ2-2; 11 bases are shared with TRBD2. Germline V gives CDR1 WSHSY, CDR2 SAAADI. V lost 5 bases, J lost 5 bases, and 4 bases stayed unmatched. There are 15 residues in the CDR3. The CDR3 here is CASSRTSGSTGELFF. For the CDR3, the DNA is TGCGCCAGCAGTCGGACTAGCGGGTCTACCGGGGAGCTGTTTTTT.

This sequence joins TRBV4-3 and TRBJ2-1, with D possibly matching TRBD1 (5 bases). Germline V gene lookup returns CDR1 LGHNA and CDR2 YSLEER. The CDR3 is 17 residues long. Trimming shortened V by 3 bases and J by 9 bases, and 24 bases separated the two germline ends. CDR3: CASSHLGVAGKRSEQFF. The CDR3 region has the DNA TGCGCCAGCAGCCACCTAGGGGTGGCAGGTAAGAGGAGTGAGCAGTTCTTC.

The chain employs TRBV5-6 and TRBJ1-5, with D possibly matching TRBD1 (6 bases). Trimming removed 4 bases at V and 4 bases at J, with 12 bases between. This CDR3 is 14 amino acids long. CDR1 and CDR2 (germline): SGHDT, YYEEEE. As DNA, the CDR3 is TGTGCCAGCAGCCTAGGACAGATTAATCAGCCCCAGCATTTT. Translation gives CASSLGQINQPQHF.

This clone has a handful of counts. The V call is TRBV5-1, the J call TRBJ2-7, with D unresolved. The CDR3 runs 16 residues. Trimming removed 1 base at V and 0 bases at J, with 14 bases between. Germline CDR1 SGHRS, CDR2 YFSETQ. This chain's CDR3 is CASSLIPQASSYEQYF. The CDR3 coding sequence is TGCGCCAGCAGCTTGATCCCCCAGGCGAGCTCCTACGAGCAGTACTTC. The full variable domain, its missing parts supplied by reference TRBV5-1 and TRBJ2-7, is KAGVTQTPRYLIKTRGQQVTLSCSPISGHRSVSWYQQTPGQGLQFLFEYFSETQRNKGNFPGRFSGRQFSNSRSEMNVSTLELGDSALYLCASSLIPQASSYEQYFGPGTRLTVT.

The V gene is TRBV29-1, the J gene TRBJ2-3; D is perhaps TRBD2 (5 bases). Germline lookup yields CDR1 SQVTM and CDR2 ANQGSEA. This CDR3 is 11 amino acids long. The germline V and J ends were trimmed by 4 bases and 10 bases, with 12 bases remaining between them. CDR3: CSVVYGDPQYF. The CDR3 region has the DNA TGCAGCGTTGTATACGGGGATCCGCAGTATTTT.

The V call is TRBV27, the J call TRBJ2-1; the match to TRBD2 covers 9 bases. This CDR3 spans 17 amino acids. Germline lookup yields CDR1 MNHEY and CDR2 SMNVEV (reference sequence). The trim removed 2 bases at V and 6 bases at J, leaving 11 bases unmatched. The CDR3 DNA is TGTGCCAGCAGTTTAATCGGAGCTAGCGGGAATGTCAATGAGCAGTTCTTC. It encodes CASSLIGASGNVNEQFF.

J is TRBJ2-3 and V is TRBV27, with D perhaps TRBD1 (5 bases). Germline V CDR1 and CDR2: MNHEY, SMNVEV (reference sequence). The length of the CDR3 is 17 residues. V was cut by 5 bases and J by 4 bases, with 22 bases left in between. The CDR3: CASSTYPAGLVADTQYF. The CDR3, as DNA: TGTGCCAGCAGTACTTACCCCGCAGGGCTGGTCGCAGATACGCAGTATTTT.

The V call is TRBV15, the J call TRBJ2-6, with D perhaps TRBD2 (7 bases). V was shortened by 5 bases and J by 0 bases, with 20 bases between the two germline ends. From germline, CDR1 is LNHNV and CDR2 YYDKDF (reference sequence). CDR3 length equals 19 residues. The CDR3, as DNA: TGTGCCACCAGCCCAGGTGGGAGGGGGGCCGGCTCTGGGGCCAACGTCCTGACTTTC. Its protein product is CATSPGGRGAGSGANVLTF.

The chain couples TRBV7-9 to TRBJ1-3, with D unclear. The ends were cut back, 10 bases at V and 0 bases at J, with 19 bases in the middle. This CDR3 spans 16 amino acids. The germline V gene encodes CDR1 SEHNR and CDR2 FQNEAQ (reference sequence). The CDR3 nucleotides read TGTGCCACCCCCGAATCAAACCCGGGCTCTGGAAACACCATATATTTT. It codes for CATPESNPGSGNTIYF.